The rows below give T cell receptor beta chains drawn from one sample of a study of ipilimumab plus nivolumab after autologous stem cell transplantation. Repertoires were generated with immunoSEQ multiplex PCR, while TCRdb's copy carries only in-frame clones and drops some. This sample carries about 40,000 clones, 80% to 95% of them seen once, and the ten largest clones take more than 0.7%. The material was PBMCs, obtained in a trial of ipilimumab plus nivolumab as post-transplant consolidation. The receptors shown here come from a male donor with multiple myeloma. CDR3s leave out the opening cysteine and the closing phenylalanine or tryptophan. Fields, in order: clone size, J gene, V gene, CDR3 protein. Rows may omit the clone size; those that give it use once, few, many or a size class.

-,TRBJ2-1,TRBV5-4,ASSLELLNNEQF
-,TRBJ1-1,TRBV13,ASSRGATEAF
-,TRBJ2-1,TRBV5-1,ASSLGGTTYNEQF
-,TRBJ2-7,TRBV28,ASSQTGGWGYEQY
-,TRBJ1-3,TRBV4-3,ASSQDLMGAGNTIY
-,TRBJ1-4,TRBV4-1,ASSHAHEKLF
-,TRBJ2-2,TRBV11-2,ASFPSLAGGTGELF
-,TRBJ2-3,TRBV9,ASRPNRGDTQY
-,TRBJ1-5,TRBV5-8,ASSPSGGTGSNQPQH
-,TRBJ1-2,TRBV7-9,ASSLGTGQNYGYT
-,TRBJ2-1,TRBV27,ASSLRLAYNEQF
once,TRBJ2-7,TRBV7-9,ASSPTGGPGYEQY
-,TRBJ2-3,TRBV7-8,ASSLPSLAAGLARDTQY
once,TRBJ1-4,TRBV2,ASSDEITNEKLF
-,TRBJ2-2,TRBV7-3,ASSARTGRGGELF
-,TRBJ1-1,TRBV10-3,AISEGQQNTEAF
-,TRBJ2-3,TRBV18,ASSVGTSGGTDTQY
-,TRBJ2-2,TRBV7-9,ASSSRAIATGELF
-,TRBJ2-1,TRBV7-2,ASSFGPGLWDEQF
-,TRBJ2-2,TRBV7-2,ASSLIGLAGGSGELF
-,TRBJ1-2,TRBV29-1,AGGEGYGYT
-,TRBJ2-3,TRBV7-3,ASSLRTSGRGLQY
-,TRBJ1-4,TRBV6-5,ASSYGTGYEKLF
-,TRBJ1-4,TRBV28,ATLDRGIEKLF
-,TRBJ2-5,TRBV9,ASSAGGETQY
-,TRBJ2-1,TRBV5-1,ASSLEGGLAPYNEQF
-,TRBJ2-1,TRBV11-2,ASSLVSGRAFRYEQF
-,TRBJ2-1,TRBV25-1,ASSEFSVGNYNEQF
few,TRBJ1-2,TRBV7-9,ASSFKLRGPANYGYT
-,TRBJ1-4,TRBV19,ASSGQGANEKLF
-,TRBJ2-7,TRBV18,ASSPYLLRDRGRDEQY
once,TRBJ2-2,TRBV5-6,ASSRPQGAGIGELF
-,TRBJ2-7,TRBV6-1,ASSWGGTGYEQY
-,TRBJ2-1,TRBV6-6,ASRRPYNEQF
-,TRBJ2-1,TRBV6-6,ASSLGQGDIDEQF
-,TRBJ2-7,TRBV7-6,ASSPQPGQVSSYEQY
-,TRBJ2-2,TRBV5-1,ASSSGGQGNTGELF
-,TRBJ2-7,TRBV2,ASSGPRGED
-,TRBJ2-5,TRBV4-1,ASSQEGRAQETQY
once,TRBJ2-5,TRBV7-2,ASSSSRGQGWETQY
-,TRBJ1-5,TRBV6-6,ASSSRVEVGQPQH
-,TRBJ1-5,TRBV5-6,ASSVPNQPQH
-,TRBJ2-1,TRBV10-3,AISESVGVGGTSGRYHNEQF
-,TRBJ2-1,TRBV15,ATSRDWTGENEQF
-,TRBJ2-3,TRBV9,ASSGVGGRADTQY
-,TRBJ2-5,TRBV7-9,ASSQGAVETQY
-,TRBJ2-1,TRBV5-1,ASSGGLTANNEQF
-,TRBJ2-3,TRBV4-1,ASSQGTILDTQY
-,TRBJ1-5,TRBV11-2,ASSLGPGGNQPQH
-,TRBJ1-6,TRBV7-3,ASSLSHNSPLH